This is a list of T cell receptor beta chains from one sample in a study of blood T cell repertoires in COVID-19. The assay was immunoSEQ multiplex PCR, and TCRdb's table has in-frame clones only and misses some. The profile shows approximately 20,000 clones, 85% to 90% of them singletons. Sequencing was done on a sample of peripheral blood. The receptors were sampled from a man between 65 and 80 years old with acute or convalescent COVID-19. Each CDR3 is given with its conserved first and last residue. Each record gives: V gene, clone size, D gene, J gene, CDR3 protein, CDR3 DNA. The D gene is left open where the match is weak. Only some rows state a clone size, as once, few, many or a class for expanded clones.

V gene: TRBV7-9; clone size: .; D gene: TRBD2; J gene: TRBJ2-1; CDR3 protein: CASSPGLAGGGDEQFF; CDR3 DNA: TGTGCCAGCAGCCCGGGACTAGCGGGAGGTGGAGATGAGCAGTTCTTC
V gene: TRBV5-3; clone size: .; D gene: .; J gene: TRBJ1-4; CDR3 protein: CARSLEGTIEWLFF; CDR3 DNA: TGTGCCAGAAGCTTGGAAGGGACAATAGAATGGCTGTTTTTT
V gene: TRBV7-3; clone size: .; D gene: TRBD1; J gene: TRBJ2-1; CDR3 protein: CASSTRQGGYNEQFF; CDR3 DNA: TGTGCCAGCAGCACCCGACAGGGCGGGTACAATGAGCAGTTCTTC
V gene: TRBV27; clone size: few; D gene: .; J gene: TRBJ1-2; CDR3 protein: CASSPRGDYYGYTF; CDR3 DNA: TGTGCCAGCAGTCCGCGGGGGGACTACTATGGCTACACCTTC
V gene: TRBV2; clone size: .; D gene: TRBD1; J gene: TRBJ1-3; CDR3 protein: CASSAGTGRGSGYTIYF; CDR3 DNA: TGTGCCAGCAGTGCGGGGACAGGTCGGGGGTCGGGATACACCATATATTTT
V gene: TRBV11-2; clone size: .; D gene: .; J gene: TRBJ2-5; CDR3 protein: CASSLVHGGTQETQYF; CDR3 DNA: TGTGCCAGCAGCTTAGTTCATGGCGGGACCCAAGAGACCCAGTACTTC
V gene: TRBV11-2; clone size: .; D gene: TRBD1; J gene: TRBJ1-1; CDR3 protein: CASRPSDREPEAFF; CDR3 DNA: TGTGCCAGCAGACCTTCCGACAGGGAGCCTGAAGCTTTCTTT
V gene: TRBV5-6; clone size: .; D gene: TRBD2; J gene: TRBJ2-1; CDR3 protein: CASSPPRGRVHNEQFF; CDR3 DNA: TGTGCCAGCAGCCCCCCCCGCGGGAGGGTCCACAATGAGCAGTTCTTC
V gene: TRBV3-1/TRBV3-2; clone size: .; D gene: TRBD2; J gene: TRBJ2-5; CDR3 protein: CASSQVTSGAEETQYF; CDR3 DNA: TGTGCCAGCAGCCAAGTCACTAGCGGGGCGGAAGAGACCCAGTACTTC
V gene: TRBV25-1; clone size: .; D gene: .; J gene: TRBJ1-5; CDR3 protein: CASSEYSGRQPQHF; CDR3 DNA: TGTGCCAGCAGTGAATATTCTGGCAGACAGCCCCAGCATTTT
V gene: TRBV27; clone size: medium-sized; D gene: .; J gene: TRBJ2-4; CDR3 protein: CASSLDEGWGIQYF; CDR3 DNA: TGTGCCAGCAGTTTAGATGAGGGATGGGGCATTCAGTACTTC
V gene: TRBV5-5; clone size: .; D gene: .; J gene: TRBJ1-1; CDR3 protein: CASSLGGQGRAEAFF; CDR3 DNA: TGTGCCAGCAGCTTAGGCGGGCAGGGGAGGGCTGAAGCTTTCTTT
V gene: TRBV28; clone size: .; D gene: TRBD2; J gene: TRBJ2-1; CDR3 protein: CASRVISGRNEQFF; CDR3 DNA: TGTGCCAGCAGGGTTATTAGCGGGAGGAATGAGCAGTTCTTC
V gene: TRBV4-3; clone size: .; D gene: .; J gene: TRBJ1-5; CDR3 protein: CASSQERLSGNQPQHF; CDR3 DNA: TGCGCCAGCAGCCAAGAGCGGCTTTCAGGCAATCAGCCCCAGCATTTT
V gene: TRBV15; clone size: .; D gene: .; J gene: TRBJ1-2; CDR3 protein: CATSADTNYGYTF; CDR3 DNA: TGTGCCACCAGCGCGGACACTAACTATGGCTACACCTTC
V gene: TRBV7-3; clone size: .; D gene: .; J gene: TRBJ2-3; CDR3 protein: CASSRYNTDTQYF; CDR3 DNA: TGTGCCAGCAGCCGTTATAACACAGATACGCAGTATTTT
V gene: TRBV6-6; clone size: .; D gene: TRBD2; J gene: TRBJ2-3; CDR3 protein: CASSYELAGGDTQYF; CDR3 DNA: TGTGCCAGCAGTTACGAACTAGCGGGAGGGGATACGCAGTATTTT
V gene: TRBV5-1; clone size: .; D gene: .; J gene: TRBJ1-1; CDR3 protein: CASRSQQGNTEAFF; CDR3 DNA: TGCGCCAGCAGAAGCCAACAGGGAAACACTGAAGCTTTCTTT
V gene: TRBV20-1; clone size: .; D gene: .; J gene: TRBJ1-1; CDR3 protein: CSASEQGYTEAFF; CDR3 DNA: TGCAGTGCTAGTGAGCAGGGTTACACTGAAGCTTTCTTT
V gene: TRBV6-2/TRBV6-3; clone size: .; D gene: TRBD2; J gene: TRBJ2-1; CDR3 protein: CASSFPLAGSYNEQFF; CDR3 DNA: TGTGCCAGCAGTTTCCCCCTAGCGGGATCCTACAATGAGCAGTTCTTC
V gene: TRBV5-4; clone size: .; D gene: .; J gene: TRBJ2-7; CDR3 protein: CASSLEGLRAREQYF; CDR3 DNA: TGTGCCAGCAGCTTGGAGGGCCTGCGGGCTCGAGAGCAGTACTTC
V gene: TRBV2; clone size: .; D gene: .; J gene: TRBJ2-3; CDR3 protein: CASSEALRVTQYF; CDR3 DNA: TGTGCCAGCAGTGAAGCGCTTCGAGTTACGCAGTATTTT
V gene: TRBV7-9; clone size: .; D gene: TRBD1; J gene: TRBJ2-1; CDR3 protein: CASSLVIRQGMNEQFF; CDR3 DNA: TGTGCCAGCAGCTTAGTTATTAGACAGGGGATGAATGAGCAGTTCTTC
V gene: TRBV4-3; clone size: .; D gene: TRBD1; J gene: TRBJ1-2; CDR3 protein: CASSPLGQGQGYTF; CDR3 DNA: TGCGCCAGCAGCCCCCTCGGACAGGGGCAGGGCTACACCTTC
V gene: TRBV2; clone size: .; D gene: TRBD2; J gene: TRBJ2-1; CDR3 protein: CASRGAGGVHEQFF; CDR3 DNA: TGTGCCAGCAGGGGAGCGGGAGGGGTCCATGAGCAGTTCTTC
V gene: TRBV12-5; clone size: .; D gene: TRBD1; J gene: TRBJ1-1; CDR3 protein: CASGQGGLGTEAFF; CDR3 DNA: TGTGCTAGTGGCCAGGGGGGACTGGGTACTGAAGCTTTCTTT